This TCR beta chain was retrieved from a study of response to subunit inactivated influenza vaccine. Each CDR3 protein gets one entry after TCRdb re-called the RT-PCR reads with MiXCR. In the table there are more than 400,000 distinct CDR3 sequences, roughly 11% of which are singletons. This clonotype was picked up a small number of times. The antigen is unknown. Overall study results and limits: With each seasonal influenza vaccination, the authors suggested, few new T cells are recruited.

V trimming: 3 bases; J trimming: 4 bases; junction bases outside the gene matches: 21. The CDR3 sequence is 20 residues long. This chain links TRBV12-3 or TRBV12-4 with TRBJ2-1; 7 bases are a match to TRBD2. The source was PBMCs from blood, collected 40 to 50 days after vaccination. This receptor was taken from a middle-aged man who received an inactivated influenza vaccine. In DNA form, the CDR3 reads TGTGCCAGCAGTTTCCCCTTTTCGCCACATGGGGGGGTGGGATACAATGAGCAGTTCTTC. This sequence encodes CASSFPFSPHGGVGYNEQFF.